This T cell receptor beta chain was captured by sequencing in a study of identical twins. Study-level results: Partial confounding of zero-insertion analyses by invariant MAIT and iNKT cells was possible. Memory repertoires lacked the insertion deficit that abundant cord blood beta clonotypes showed. Researchers reported excess low generation probability among twin-shared out-of-frame alpha sequences.

The CDR3 spans 13 residues. Trimming shortened V by 0 bases and J by 8 bases, and 10 bases separated the two germline ends. Per germline, CDR1 ENHRY and CDR2 SYGVKD. Template switching (which added a universal primer site) was used, and cDNA carried unique molecular identifiers. TCRdb re-called the 5' RACE reads with MiXCR, one entry per CDR3 protein. The sample contains more than 350,000 distinct CDR3 sequences, about 10% of which appear only once. This clonotype was seen repeatedly, ten times or more. Its antigen is not known. Sequenced: naive T cells sorted from blood. The J gene is TRBJ1-1, the V gene TRBV10-3; D ambiguous. The clonotype was recovered from a woman in her fifties or sixties in good health. CDR3 loop: CAISESWSNEAFF. The CDR3 region has the DNA TGTGCCATCAGTGAGTCGTGGTCCAACGAAGCTTTCTTT.